The next 32 T cell receptor beta chains were all read from a single sample in a study of shared clonotypes between healthy human individuals (dated by TCRdb to about 2020). The method behind the library was the immunoSEQ multiplex PCR assay. TCRdb provides this immuneACCESS table in a form limited to in-frame rearrangements. Some clones are lacking; in checked studies, under half of them reflect an unresolved V gene, and why the rest are absent is not known. The table for this sample lists over a million clones; about four fifths of them were counted only once. The ten largest clones add up to under 0.6% of the sample. The sequencing sample was made of memory CD4+ T cells from PBMCs. Interpreted using the paper, the cell subset or site label stands for: CD45RA-negative fraction. The receptors stem from a man younger than 35 in good health. Some clones in this sample may be carry-over from other donors' samples.

The count of this clone is one. This sequence joins TRBV4-1 and TRBJ1-1; 10 nucleotides match TRBD1. The CDR3 spans 15 residues. The V gene end was trimmed by 1 base and the J gene end by 4 bases; junction bases not matched to a gene: 3. The germline V gene encodes CDR1 MGHRA and CDR2 YSYEKL. This chain's CDR3 is CASSQVRTGGTEAFF. CDR3 DNA: TGCGCCAGCAGCCAAGTTAGGACAGGGGGCACTGAAGCTTTCTTT.

In this sample, this clone turned up once. This chain joins TRBV7-9 and TRBJ2-7; D not certain. The V gene lost 5 bases and the J gene lost 0 bases, with 14 bases spanning the gap. The CDR3 runs to 15 residues. The germline gives CDR1 SEHNR, CDR2 FQNEAQ (reference sequence). CDR3 nucleotide sequence: TGTGCCAGCAGCCGCCGTGGCTCAACCTCCTACGAGCAGTACTTC. Translated, it gives CASSRRGSTSYEQYF.

The gene calls are TRBV6-5 and TRBJ1-5; D gene ambiguous. The length of the CDR3 is 15 residues. Per germline, CDR1 MNHEY and CDR2 SVGAGI. Between the trimmed V and J ends, which lost 2 bases and 0 bases, there was a span of 8 bases. CDR3 DNA sequence: TGTGCCAGCAGTTACAGGAGATATAGCAATCAGCCCCAGCATTTT. Its protein is CASSYRRYSNQPQHF.

The chain is built from TRBV9 and TRBJ1-2; tentatively, D is TRBD1 (5 bases). This CDR3 has 14 amino acids. V was clipped by 5 bases and J by 9 bases, with 20 bases between them. In germline, CDR1 is SGDLS, CDR2 YYNGEE. This CDR3 reads CASSRLTDTMSYTF. CDR3 nucleotides: TGTGCCAGCAGTAGATTGACAGACACTATGAGCTACACCTTC.

The rearrangement joins TRBV7-9 to TRBJ1-4, with a possible D match to TRBD1 (6 bases). The germline V and J ends were trimmed by 3 bases and 3 bases, with 11 bases remaining between them. The CDR3 consists of 15 residues. The V gene's germline CDR1 is SEHNR and CDR2 FQNEAQ (reference sequence). DNA for the CDR3: TGTGCCAGCAGCTTTGGACAGACCCCTAATGAAAAACTGTTTTTT. Translation gives CASSFGQTPNEKLFF.

A word on this clone: One junction end disagrees with the germline gene, perhaps due to a read error. This chain connects TRBV28 to TRBJ2-7; tentatively, D is TRBD2 (5 bases). Germline assignment: CDR1 MDHEN and CDR2 SYDVKM. CDR3 size: 12 residues. The CDR3 loop reads CASSSGKADSLF. Written as DNA, the CDR3 is TGTGCCAGCAGTTCCGGGAAAGCGGACTCTCTATTC.

J is TRBJ2-7 and V is TRBV5-1; TRBD2 agrees at 8 bases. From germline, CDR1 is SGHRS and CDR2 YFSETQ. The CDR3 is made up of 16 amino acids. Trimming removed 0 bases from V and 2 bases from J; junction bases left unmatched: 7. CDR3: CASSLDIWTSTYEQYF. Here the CDR3 DNA reads TGCGCCAGCAGCTTGGACATTTGGACTAGCACCTACGAGCAGTACTTC.

The chain joins TRBV7-9 to TRBJ2-7, with 11 bases fitting TRBD1. With V trimmed by 5 bases and J by 4 bases, 4 bases remained unmatched. The CDR3 covers 14 residues. Germline V gives CDR1 SEHNR, CDR2 FQNEAQ (reference sequence). The DNA for the CDR3 is TGTGCCAGCAGCGGACAGGGGGCTAGGTACGAGCAGTACTTC. This sequence encodes CASSGQGARYEQYF.

The chain has TRBV5-8 and TRBJ1-1, with D perhaps matching TRBD1 (5 bases). CDR1 is SGHTS and CDR2 is YDEGEE in the germline V gene. The CDR3 consists of 15 residues. V was cut by 4 bases and J by 1 base, with 14 bases left in between. CDR3: CASSKGFTTNTEAFF. CDR3 bases: TGTGCCAGCAGCAAGGGGTTCACAACGAACACTGAAGCTTTCTTT. The full variable domain, completed using reference TRBV5-8 and TRBJ1-1, is EAGVTQSPTHLIKTRGQQATLRCSPISGHTSVYWYQQALGLGLQFLLWYDEGEERNRGNFPPRFSGRQFPNYSSELNVNALELEDSALYLCASSKGFTTNTEAFFGQGTRLTVV.

The sample holds one count of this clone. The CDR3 DNA follows: TGTGCCAGCAGCCGGGACAGGGGCTCTGGGGCCAACGTCCTGACTTTC. This translates into CASSRDRGSGANVLTF. The chain carries TRBV6-6 and TRBJ2-6; 10 positions match TRBD1. This CDR3 has 16 amino acids. J lost 0 bases, V lost 6 bases, and 2 bases had no gene match. Germline V gene lookup returns CDR1 MNHNY and CDR2 SVGAGI (reference sequence).

This chain joins TRBV5-1 and TRBJ2-3; no clear D. Per germline, CDR1 SGHRS and CDR2 YFSETQ. Trimming pared 2 bases from V and 6 bases from J, leaving 16 bases between. CDR3 length: 15 residues. This chain's CDR3 is CASSFGSIKTDTQYF. CDR3 DNA: TGCGCCAGCAGCTTCGGATCCATAAAAACGGATACGCAGTATTTT.

The chain links TRBV7-9 to TRBJ2-7; 8 bases agree with TRBD1. The CDR3 totals 15 residues. V gave up 5 bases and J gave up 0 bases; unmatched junction bases: 6. CDR1 is SEHNR and CDR2 is FQNEAQ in the germline V gene (reference sequence). Written as DNA, the CDR3 is TGTGCCAGCAGCAAGGGACAGGCGCCCTCCTACGAGCAGTACTTC. It is translated as CASSKGQAPSYEQYF.

The chain links TRBV28 to TRBJ2-7; no clear D gene. Trimming took off 4 bases at V and 9 bases at J, with 22 bases between the two ends. Germline CDR1 MDHEN, CDR2 SYDVKM. The CDR3 loop spans 15 amino acids. This CDR3 reads CASSSTSVNLRGQYF. The CDR3 DNA reads TGTGCCAGCAGTTCGACCAGCGTGAATCTACGAGGGCAGTACTTC.

This clone has more than one count but fewer than ten. The chain couples TRBV21-1 to TRBJ2-5; the D call TRBD2 from the table was never checked on the DNA. TRBV21-1 is a known pseudogene. The CDR3 is 12 amino acids. CDR3 DNA: TGTGCCAGCAGCAAAGTCCCAGCGGGGAATTACTTC. Translation: CASSKVPAGNYF.

The chain recombines TRBV10-3 with TRBJ2-7; 10 bases agree with TRBD1. The CDR3 length is 15 residues. Germline V gene lookup returns CDR1 ENHRY and CDR2 SYGVKD. V lost 6 bases and J lost 1; bases outside the gene matches: 6. The DNA of the CDR3 is TGTGCCATCAGCGACAGGGGGCTCTCGTCCTACGAGCAGTACTTC. Its protein is CAISDRGLSSYEQYF.

The chain has TRBV28 and TRBJ2-7; 14 bases align to TRBD2. The germline CDR1 and CDR2 sequences are MDHEN and SYDVKM. The CDR3 length is 17 residues. Unmatched junction bases numbered 13, after V lost 8 bases and J lost 4 bases. The CDR3 sequence is CASFDVSRTSGRYEQYF. For the CDR3, the DNA is TGTGCCAGCTTTGATGTCTCACGGACTAGCGGGAGGTACGAGCAGTACTTC. Filled out from reference TRBV28 and TRBJ2-7, the complete variable domain reads DVKVTQSSRYLVKRTGEKVFLECVQDMDHENMFWYRQDPGLGLRLIYFSYDVKMKEKGDIPEGYSVSREKKERFSLILESASTNQTSMYLCASFDVSRTSGRYEQYFGPGTRLTVT.

The CDR3 here is CASSFRTSGDNEQFF. Written as DNA, the CDR3 is TGTGCCAGCAGCTTCCGGACTAGCGGCGACAATGAGCAGTTCTTC. The J gene is TRBJ2-1, the V gene TRBV7-2; 10 bases map to TRBD2. Germline CDR1 and CDR2: SGHTA and FQGNSA. V lost 3 bases to trimming and J lost 5 bases; unmatched junction nucleotides: 4. This CDR3 has 15 residues.

This rearrangement joins TRBV2 to TRBJ1-6, with 7 bases matching TRBD1. J was trimmed by 10 bases and V by 7 bases; bases with no gene match: 7. Germline assignment: CDR1 SNHLY and CDR2 FYNNEI. There are 13 residues in the CDR3. The CDR3 sequence: CASNPTGKSPLHF. In DNA, the CDR3 is TGTGCCAGCAACCCGACAGGGAAATCACCCCTCCACTTT.

The chain links TRBV11-2 to TRBJ2-3; D is tentatively TRBD1 or TRBD2 (5 bases each). Deletions cut 5 bases from V and 2 bases from J, with 8 bases between. This CDR3 comprises 13 residues. CDR1 is SGHAT and CDR2 is FQNNGV in the germline V gene. CDR3 region: CASSRDHTDTQYF. The CDR3 DNA is TGTGCCAGCAGCAGGGACCACACAGATACGCAGTATTTT.

This clone appeared many times. Other nucleotide sequences from this sample produce the same CDR3. The rearrangement joins TRBV6-5 to TRBJ2-7; possibly TRBD1 for D (6 bases). Germline V gene lookup returns CDR1 MNHEY and CDR2 SVGAGI. Trimming left V 5 bases short and J 2 bases short, with 10 bases between. The CDR3 extends over 13 amino acids. The CDR3, as DNA: TGTGCCAGCAGTCACAGGGAAGCCTACGAGCAGTACTTC. Protein product: CASSHREAYEQYF.

In its sample, this clone was seen a few times. The V and J genes are TRBV15 and TRBJ2-2, with D unresolved. V shed 0 bases and J shed 4 bases, with 6 bases lying between them. CDR3 length equals 14 residues. The germline gives CDR1 LNHNV, CDR2 YYDKDF (reference sequence). The CDR3 here is CATSRDSTTGELFF. The CDR3 DNA follows: TGTGCCACCAGCAGAGATTCAACCACCGGGGAGCTGTTTTTT.

This chain links TRBV4-2 with TRBJ2-3; 9 bases line up with TRBD1. The CDR3 has 17 residues. From germline, CDR1 is LGHNA and CDR2 YNFKEQ. After removal of 1 base from V and 3 bases from J, the junction contained 8 bases not matched to a gene. DNA for the CDR3: TGTGCCAGCAGCCAAGGCTTTCCGGACAGGGGAACAGATACGCAGTATTTT. This gives the protein CASSQGFPDRGTDTQYF.

CDR3 amino acids: CASRVAGAKNIQYF. The CDR3 bases are TGTGCCAGCAGGGTAGCGGGAGCCAAAAACATTCAGTACTTC. The V call is TRBV11-2, the J call TRBJ2-4, with TRBD2 matching 7 bases. V shed 6 bases, J shed 0 bases, and the junction held 2 bases outside the gene matches. The CDR3 runs to 14 residues. CDR1 and CDR2 from the germline V gene are SGHAT and FQNNGV.

The genes are TRBV6-1 and TRBJ2-3, with a tentative D call TRBD2 (7 bases). Looked up from germline, CDR1 is MNHNS and CDR2 is SASEGT. This CDR3 has 15 amino acids. Trimming cost V 7 bases and J 6 bases, with 20 bases left between them. DNA for the CDR3: TGTGCCAGCACCCCCCCGCGGGGGCATACCGATACGCAGTATTTT. It yields the protein CASTPPRGHTDTQYF.

The chain couples TRBV4-1 to TRBJ2-5; 10 bases align to TRBD2. Germline CDR1 is MGHRA and CDR2 is YSYEKL. CDR3 length: 16 amino acids. J was trimmed by 5 bases and V by 1 base; bases with no gene match: 7. CDR3 loop: CASSQAAGGPSETQYF. CDR3 DNA sequence: TGCGCCAGCAGCCAAGCAGCGGGAGGGCCCTCGGAGACCCAGTACTTC.

The chain joins TRBV27 to TRBJ2-7, with a possible D match to TRBD1 (6 bases). This CDR3 contains 14 residues. V lost 2 bases and J 6 bases, leaving 14 bases between the germline ends. Germline V lookup: CDR1 MNHEY, CDR2 SMNVEV (reference sequence). CDR3 loop: CASSLIYRAAEQYF. CDR3 sequence (DNA): TGTGCCAGCAGTTTAATCTACAGGGCGGCCGAGCAGTACTTC.

The chain uses TRBV11-2 and TRBJ2-5; D is ambiguous. Trimming took off 5 bases at V and 7 bases at J, with 17 bases between the two ends. The CDR3 loop spans 14 amino acids. In germline, CDR1 is SGHAT, CDR2 FQNNGV. The CDR3 region is CASSPDTRLGTQYF. CDR3 bases: TGTGCCAGCAGCCCCGACACCCGTTTGGGGACCCAGTACTTC.

This clone was observed a single time. The V and J genes are TRBV7-2 and TRBJ2-7, with 9 bases identical to TRBD1. In germline, CDR1 is SGHTA, CDR2 FQGNSA. Germline trimming cut 1 base from V and 5 bases from J; bases unmatched to any gene: 12. The length of the CDR3 is 17 residues. The DNA of the CDR3 is TGTGCCAGCAGCTTAGGGTTAGGTACCGGACAGGGGAACGAGCAGTACTTC. Amino acid sequence: CASSLGLGTGQGNEQYF.

In nucleotides, the CDR3 is TGTGCCAGCTCAGCGGGGGTGGGCGCAGATACGCAGTATTTT. Amino acid sequence: CASSAGVGADTQYF. The chain links TRBV18 to TRBJ2-3; 7 nucleotides align to TRBD2. Germline CDR1 is KGHSH and CDR2 is LQKENI. The CDR3 loop spans 14 amino acids. V shed 5 bases, J shed 4 bases, and the junction held 6 bases outside the gene matches. Looking up the rest from reference TRBV18 and TRBJ2-3 gives the full variable domain: NAGVMQNPRHLVRRRGQEARLRCSPMKGHSHVYWYRQLPEEGLKFMVYLQKENIIDESGMPKERFSAEFPKEGPSILRIQQVVRGDSAAYFCASSAGVGADTQYFGPGTRLTVL.

The V gene is TRBV5-1, the J gene TRBJ2-1; perhaps D is TRBD1 or TRBD2 (6 bases each). The CDR3 is made up of 20 amino acids. Germline CDR1 and CDR2: SGHRS and YFSETQ. V lost 4 bases and J lost 0, with 26 bases in between. Here the CDR3 DNA reads TGCGCCAGCAGCGGGGAACAGGGCCAGCGGGTTCTGAGCTCCTACAATGAGCAGTTCTTC. It encodes CASSGEQGQRVLSSYNEQFF.

This clone has a handful of counts. The chain's CDR3 is CASSQHDHTGGGANVLTF. DNA of the CDR3: TGCGCCAGCAGCCAACACGACCACACGGGGGGTGGGGCCAACGTCCTGACTTTC. V gene TRBV4-3 combines with J gene TRBJ2-6; 7 positions match TRBD2. The CDR3 is 18 residues long. Germline values: CDR1 LGHNA, CDR2 YSLEER. J lost 3 bases, V lost 2 bases, and 10 bases had no gene match.

The chain has TRBV7-2 and TRBJ1-1, with unresolved D. Trimming took 1 base from V and 0 from J, leaving 9 bases between them. The germline CDR1 and CDR2 sequences are SGHTA and FQGNSA. This CDR3 comprises 15 residues. This CDR3 is CASSLGSQMNTEAFF. The CDR3 DNA reads TGTGCCAGCAGCTTAGGTTCGCAGATGAACACTGAAGCTTTCTTT.